Following are 8 T cell receptor beta chains from one sample sequenced in a study of blood T cells in healthy people across ages. The use of a sample-barcoded 5' primer and a J-beta primer mix characterized a second PCR of about 7 to 12 cycles. A single record per CDR3 protein comes from TCRdb applying MiXCR to the 5' RACE reads. The sample lists roughly 730,000 distinct CDR3 sequences, roughly three fifths occurring once. Material for sequencing was blood. The receptors were gathered from a man aged 35 to 55 in good health.

V usage is TRBV19 and J usage is TRBJ2-1, with a possible D match to TRBD2 (6 bases). Trimming stripped 6 bases from V and 5 bases from J, with 11 bases between. The CDR3 is 13 amino acids. Germline CDR1 is LNHDA and CDR2 is SQIVND (reference sequence). The CDR3: CASRKEGNNEQFF. CDR3 coding DNA: TGTGCCAGTAGAAAGGAGGGAAACAATGAGCAGTTCTTC.

This clonotype showed up just a few times. The chain carries TRBV20-1 and TRBJ1-2; 7 nucleotides line up with TRBD1. The ends lost 2 bases at V and 5 bases at J; junction bases unmatched: 8. The CDR3 is made up of 14 amino acids. From germline, CDR1 is DFQATT and CDR2 SNEGSKA (reference sequence). CDR3 bases: TGCAGTGCTAGACTAACCGGGACAGCGTATGGCTACACCTTC. Translating gives CSARLTGTAYGYTF.

This clonotype was counted a few times. The chain has TRBV12-3 or TRBV12-4 and TRBJ2-7; 10 bases match TRBD2. The V segment lost 1 base and the J segment 3 bases; nucleotides outside the gene matches: 3. CDR3 length equals 15 residues. CDR3 loop: CASSLGTSGFYEQYF. In nucleotides, the CDR3 is TGTGCCAGCAGTTTAGGGACTAGCGGATTCTACGAGCAGTACTTC.

This clonotype was seen a few times. V usage is TRBV29-1 and J usage is TRBJ2-4; 9 bases are a match to TRBD1. The J call may be in error: the DNA end matches TRBJ2-7 better. Germline V gives CDR1 SQVTM, CDR2 ANQGSEA. CDR3 length: 16 amino acids. CDR3: CSVGRTGTGLRYEQYF. In nucleotides, the CDR3 is TGCAGCGTTGGTAGAACCGGGACAGGGTTAAGGTACGAGCAGTACTTC.

The sample holds a few counts of this clonotype. V usage is TRBV29-1 and J usage is TRBJ2-5; possible D gene TRBD1, 6 bases. The J call may be in error: the DNA end matches TRBJ2-7 better. Per germline, CDR1 SQVTM and CDR2 ANQGSEA. This CDR3 spans 15 amino acids. In nucleotides, the CDR3 is TGCAGCGCCCAATCGCCCAGGGGAGTCTTCAACGAGCAGTACTTC. Encoded protein: CSAQSPRGVFNEQYF.

This clonotype appeared a few times. The rearrangement uses TRBV28 and TRBJ2-5; TRBD1 matches at 9 bases. The trim removed 3 bases at V and 11 bases at J, leaving 13 bases unmatched. The CDR3 length is 15 residues. Germline V gene data show CDR1 as MDHEN and CDR2 as SYDVKM. The CDR3 protein is CASSFSGQGNNEQYF. The CDR3 DNA is TGTGCCAGCAGTTTTTCGGGACAGGGAAACAATGAGCAGTACTTC.

The chain is built from TRBV7-2 and TRBJ1-2; TRBD1 matches at 9 bases. This CDR3 is 18 amino acids long. V trimming: 3 bases; J trimming: 7 bases; junction bases outside the gene matches: 18. Germline loops: CDR1 SGHTA, CDR2 FQGNSA. CDR3 sequence reads: CASSFNTGGASVRSGYTF. The DNA for the CDR3 is TGTGCCAGCAGCTTTAATACAGGGGGCGCATCCGTAAGAAGTGGCTACACCTTC.

V gene TRBV27 combines with J gene TRBJ1-6, with 8 bases fitting TRBD1. Germline values: CDR1 MNHEY, CDR2 SMNVEV (reference sequence). This CDR3 is 17 amino acids long. Trimming removed 4 bases from V and 2 bases from J; junction bases left unmatched: 7. CDR3 amino acids: CASSSSPDRAYNSPLHF. The CDR3 DNA follows: TGTGCCAGCAGTTCTTCTCCGGACAGGGCCTATAATTCACCCCTCCACTTT.